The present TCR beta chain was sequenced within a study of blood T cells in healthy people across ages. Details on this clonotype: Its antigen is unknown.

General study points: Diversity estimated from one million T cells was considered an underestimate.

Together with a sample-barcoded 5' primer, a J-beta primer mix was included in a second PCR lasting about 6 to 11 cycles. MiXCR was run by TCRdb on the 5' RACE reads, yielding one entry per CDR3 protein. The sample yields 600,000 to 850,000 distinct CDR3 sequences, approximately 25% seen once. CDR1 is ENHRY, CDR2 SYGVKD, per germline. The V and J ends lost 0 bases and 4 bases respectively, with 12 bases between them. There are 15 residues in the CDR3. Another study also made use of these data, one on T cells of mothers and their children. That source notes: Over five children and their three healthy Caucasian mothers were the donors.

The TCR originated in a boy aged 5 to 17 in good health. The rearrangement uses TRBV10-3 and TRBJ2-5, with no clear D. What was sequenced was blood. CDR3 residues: CAISESMGSGETQYF. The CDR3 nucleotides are TGTGCCATCAGTGAGTCGATGGGTAGTGGAGAGACCCAGTACTTC.